The clone carrying this TCR beta chain was picked up a small number of times. Its antigen is undetermined. The sample is drawn from a study of CD8 T cells in ankylosing spondylitis. Study observations and caveats: CD8+ cells made up the disease-linked clones, which were relatively rare in peripheral blood. Ankylosing spondylitis blood appeared to be characterized by a TCR beta motif of 8 or 9 highly homologous variants. Matched ankylosing spondylitis synovial fluid reportedly showed significant enrichment of disease-linked clones.

It was by quantitative 5'-RACE with molecular barcodes that TCR beta libraries were made. TCRdb fed the 5' RACE reads into MiXCR, producing one record per CDR3 protein. Of 200,000 to 250,000 distinct CDR3 sequences listed, 15% to 20% were seen once; the top ten hold roughly 46%. Trimming left V 5 bases short and J 1 base short, with 17 bases between. CDR3 length equals 16 residues. Germline CDR1 reads SEHNR; CDR2 reads FQNEAQ (reference sequence). Material for sequencing was blood, either unsorted or a sorted T cell fraction (not recorded which). The TCR comes from a male donor with ankylosing spondylitis. The V call is TRBV7-9, the J call TRBJ1-1; weak D call: TRBD1 (5 bases). CDR3: CASSPPSWGGNTEAFF. CDR3 in DNA: TGTGCCAGCAGCCCCCCGTCTTGGGGGGGGAACACTGAAGCTTTCTTT.